Listed below are T cell receptor beta chains from one sample, sequenced in a study of cytomegalovirus exposure and HLA in healthy donors. The protocol was immunoSEQ multiplex PCR, while the TCRdb copy is restricted to in-frame clones and leaves out a portion. The data hold tens of thousands of clones, with approximately 65% observed a single time. Sequences were obtained from PBMCs. The receptors were sampled from a man aged 25 to 40 in good health and CMV-seronegative. Both conserved end residues are part of each CDR3. For some rows the clone size is stated as once, few or many, or as a class when expanded; others skip it.

abundance: .
j_gene: TRBJ2-7
v_gene: TRBV6-5
CDR3aa: CASRPGTGVGEQYF

abundance: .
j_gene: TRBJ1-2
v_gene: TRBV5-6
CDR3aa: CASSSAGPTNYGYTF

abundance: .
j_gene: TRBJ1-2
v_gene: TRBV6-4
CDR3aa: CASSDGPNYGYTF

abundance: once
j_gene: TRBJ2-1
v_gene: TRBV10-3
CDR3aa: CAIRSSGGNYNEQFF

abundance: few
j_gene: TRBJ2-7
v_gene: TRBV4-1
CDR3aa: CASSHPSHGTPYEQYF

abundance: .
j_gene: TRBJ2-7
v_gene: TRBV5-6
CDR3aa: CASSLAVDYEQYF

abundance: .
j_gene: TRBJ2-2
v_gene: TRBV5-1
CDR3aa: CASSLAGLADNTGELFF

abundance: few
j_gene: TRBJ1-5
v_gene: TRBV30
CDR3aa: CAWSVRSAEPQHF

abundance: .
j_gene: TRBJ2-1
v_gene: TRBV6-1
CDR3aa: CASSGISGGFIVSSYNEQFF

abundance: .
j_gene: TRBJ1-1
v_gene: TRBV30
CDR3aa: CAWGDREAFF

abundance: .
j_gene: TRBJ2-1
v_gene: TRBV27
CDR3aa: CATRTSGRNEQFF

abundance: .
j_gene: TRBJ2-1
v_gene: TRBV4-1
CDR3aa: CASSPGGPAEQFF

abundance: .
j_gene: TRBJ2-3
v_gene: TRBV29-1
CDR3aa: CSVEMVAGGTDTQYF

abundance: .
j_gene: TRBJ2-1
v_gene: TRBV30
CDR3aa: CACPIGTRSYNEQFF

abundance: .
j_gene: TRBJ2-7
v_gene: TRBV29-1
CDR3aa: CSVSRGQGQEQYF

abundance: .
j_gene: TRBJ2-6
v_gene: TRBV2
CDR3aa: CASTGQGVSGANVLTF

abundance: once
j_gene: TRBJ2-7
v_gene: TRBV5-1
CDR3aa: CASSLAGTTGEQYF

abundance: .
j_gene: TRBJ2-7
v_gene: TRBV5-1
CDR3aa: CASSLASSVGGEQYF

abundance: .
j_gene: TRBJ1-1
v_gene: TRBV2
CDR3aa: CASSEGEDTEAFF

abundance: .
j_gene: TRBJ1-2
v_gene: TRBV7-9
CDR3aa: CASSADRSFYGYTF

abundance: .
j_gene: TRBJ2-2
v_gene: TRBV9
CDR3aa: CASSVDGVAGGPKELFF

abundance: .
j_gene: TRBJ2-2
v_gene: TRBV25-1
CDR3aa: CASSDSRQGDTGELFF

abundance: few
j_gene: TRBJ2-5
v_gene: TRBV19
CDR3aa: CASKVRDRLQETQYF